The sequence of this T cell receptor beta chain was determined in a study of T cell repertoires in cytomegalovirus infection (dated by TCRdb to between 2017 and 2020). Background on the whole study: The HLA type of each donor mattered for the analysis, because public TCR beta signatures pointed to carriage of CMV infection along with the matching HLA type.

On the study overall, not on this receptor specifically: The ex vivo response was dominated by HLA-C-restricted CMV-specific TCR beta clonotypes, which also provided the single most frequent clonotype in two of eight donors. Carriers of CMV infection plus the relevant HLA type were discriminated by the cumulative frequency of public TCR beta family members in the study cohort and in an independent roughly 320-donor cohort.

The sequencer was an Illumina HiSeq 1500. TCRdb trimmed public reads at Q25 via fastp, called clones via MiXCR and kept in-frame beta chains. Each CDR3 protein appears once, grouped with its most common genes and DNA. Here the sample has some 180,000 distinct CDR3 sequences; about 21% occur a single time. In total, the top ten clones hold around 3.1% of the sample. The CDR3 contains 11 residues, cysteine and phenylalanine counted. Only the CDR3 part of the read is kept: 33 bases, read in frame from the first base. CDR1 and CDR2, per the germline V gene (reference sequence), are LNHDA and SQIVND. V lost 5 bases and J lost 7 bases; the stretch between them is 6 bases long. This clonotype came up many times. Its recognized antigen is unknown. There are no base qualities to consult, and no much larger clone falls within one base.

This sequence was found in a human donor in good health (CMV status not recorded). Some clones in this sample may be carry-over from other donors' samples. Sequencing used PBMCs. This sequence uses TRBV19 and TRBJ1-5; no confident D gene assignment can be made. The DNA reads TGTGCCAGTAGTGGAGGGCAGCCCCAGCATTTT. The encoded protein is CASSGGQPQHF.